Listed below are T cell receptor beta chains from one sample, sequenced in a study of neurological immune-mediated disorders. TCRdb independently ran MiXCR on the 5' RACE reads; one entry per CDR3 protein. Of approximately 20,000 distinct CDR3 sequences in the sample, 25% to 30% are singletons; the top ten hold roughly 34%. Source material: PBMCs. These receptors originate from a man in his fifties with HTLV-1-associated myelopathy (HAM/TSP). Each CDR3 is given with its conserved first and last residue. Fields, in order: CDR3 protein, CDR3 DNA, J gene, D gene, clone size, V gene. D genes are given only for firm matches. Expanded clones are given a class, and other clones once, few, many or no size at all.

CSARREGEQFF TGCAGTGCTCGGCGGGAAGGGGAGCAGTTCTTC TRBJ2-1 - - TRBV20-1
CASSLTPGEGTEAFF TGTGCCAGCAGCTTAACGCCGGGAGAGGGCACTGAAGCTTTCTTT TRBJ1-1 - - TRBV7-3
CASSPQAISGNTIYF TGTGCCAGCAGCCCACAGGCTATCTCTGGAAACACCATATATTTT TRBJ1-3 - few TRBV7-6
CASSFVGSGQETQYF TGTGCCAGCAGCTTCGTAGGCAGCGGCCAAGAGACCCAGTACTTC TRBJ2-5 - - TRBV7-2
CSASGHENIQYF TGCAGTGCTAGCGGCCATGAAAACATTCAGTACTTC TRBJ2-4 - - TRBV20-1
CASSLSYDRETQYF TGTGCCAGCAGTTTATCGTACGACCGAGAGACCCAGTACTTC TRBJ2-5 - - TRBV27
CASSSTAGIEAFF TGTGCCAGCAGCTCAACGGCGGGAATCGAAGCTTTCTTT TRBJ1-1 - - TRBV7-2
CASSLFFSSGGAPQIYEQYF TGTGCCAGCAGCCTCTTTTTTTCGAGCGGGGGGGCCCCTCAGATCTACGAGCAGTACTTC TRBJ2-7 TRBD2 - TRBV6-1
CASSLRGYYNEQFF TGTGCCAGCAGCTTGAGGGGATATTACAATGAGCAGTTCTTC TRBJ2-1 - - TRBV5-6
CSVLPEVNYGYTF TGCAGCGTTCTCCCGGAGGTTAACTATGGCTACACCTTC TRBJ1-2 - many TRBV29-1
CASSSYNEQFF TGTGCCAGCAGTTCGTACAATGAGCAGTTCTTC TRBJ2-1 - - TRBV12-3/TRBV12-4
CASSLFSGAEQYF TGTGCCAGCAGTTTATTCTCGGGGGCCGAGCAGTACTTC TRBJ2-7 - few TRBV27
CASSPGGGGNQPQHF TGTGCCAGCAGCCCCGGGGGGGGCGGGAATCAGCCCCAGCATTTT TRBJ1-5 - few TRBV7-9
CSVGDSPNYGYTF TGCAGCGTTGGTGACAGTCCTAACTATGGCTACACCTTC TRBJ1-2 - - TRBV29-1
CSAPRPGLKYEQYF TGCAGTGCCCCGCGGCCGGGACTCAAGTACGAGCAGTACTTC TRBJ2-7 - - TRBV20-1
CSAPTGWGEKLFF TGCAGTGCCCCGACAGGGTGGGGGGAAAAACTGTTTTTT TRBJ1-4 TRBD1 few TRBV20-1
CASSFLLAKNIQYF TGTGCCAGCAGTTTTCTACTAGCCAAAAACATTCAGTACTTC TRBJ2-4 - few TRBV12-3/TRBV12-4
CASSLGRAGVFQETQYF TGCGCCAGCAGCTTGGGCCGTGCGGGGGTTTTCCAAGAGACCCAGTACTTC TRBJ2-5 TRBD2 few TRBV5-1
CSAREPGPTDTQYF TGCAGTGCTAGAGAGCCGGGACCCACAGATACGCAGTATTTT TRBJ2-3 - - TRBV20-1
CASSRGGRLVGSYEQYF TGTGCCAGCAGCCGTGGGGGGCGACTAGTCGGATCCTACGAGCAGTACTTC TRBJ2-7 - - TRBV7-2